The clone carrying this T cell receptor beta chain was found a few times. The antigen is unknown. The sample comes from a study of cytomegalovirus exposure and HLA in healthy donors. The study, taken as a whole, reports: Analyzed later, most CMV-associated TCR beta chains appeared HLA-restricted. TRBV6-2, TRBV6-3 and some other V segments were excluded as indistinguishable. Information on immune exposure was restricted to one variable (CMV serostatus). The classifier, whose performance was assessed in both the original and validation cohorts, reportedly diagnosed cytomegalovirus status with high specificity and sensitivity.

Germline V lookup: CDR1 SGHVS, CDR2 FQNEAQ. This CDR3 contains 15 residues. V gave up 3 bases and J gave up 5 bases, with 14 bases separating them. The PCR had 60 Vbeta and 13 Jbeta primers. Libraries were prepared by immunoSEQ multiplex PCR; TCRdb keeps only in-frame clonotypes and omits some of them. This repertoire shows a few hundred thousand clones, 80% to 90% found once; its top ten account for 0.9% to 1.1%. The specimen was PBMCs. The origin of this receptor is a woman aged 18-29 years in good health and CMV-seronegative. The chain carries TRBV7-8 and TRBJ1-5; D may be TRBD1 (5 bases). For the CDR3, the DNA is TGTGCCAGCAGCTTGGGGCCGGGAGGGGATCAGCCCCAGCATTTT. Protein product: CASSLGPGGDQPQHF.